The 24 T cell receptor beta chains given below trace back to one sample, sequenced in a study of CD8 T cells in ankylosing spondylitis. The study's findings and limits: Seemingly distinctive of ankylosing spondylitis blood was a TCR beta motif formed by eight highly homologous variants.

No antigens are known for them. MiXCR, applied by TCRdb to the 5' RACE reads, yields one record per CDR3 protein. The sample consists of some 840,000 distinct CDR3 sequences, roughly 12% of them appearing once. The sequencing input was blood, either unsorted or a sorted T cell fraction (not recorded which). The receptors here all came from a male donor with ankylosing spondylitis.

This clonotype has only a few counts. The chain recombines TRBV30 with TRBJ2-1; D is perhaps TRBD1 (5 bases). The CDR3 loop spans 13 amino acids. Germline V gene lookup returns CDR1 GTSNPN and CDR2 SVGIG (reference sequence). The CDR3 bases are TGTGCTGGTTCGGAACAGGTCTACAATGAGCAGTTCTTC. The encoded protein is CAGSEQVYNEQFF.

This chain links TRBV24-1 with TRBJ1-3; no clear D gene. Deletions cut 2 bases from V and 4 bases from J, with 14 bases between. The CDR3 is made up of 16 amino acids. Germline CDR1 reads KGHDR; CDR2 reads SFDVKD. The CDR3 DNA sequence: TGTGCCACCAGTGATTCAAGGGCATCCGACGGAAACACCATATATTTT. This codes for CATSDSRASDGNTIYF.

In its sample, this clonotype was seen many times. The chain combines TRBV5-1 with TRBJ1-2; D is uncertain. Germline lookup yields CDR1 SGHRS and CDR2 YFSETQ. V lost 4 bases, J lost 0 bases, and 13 bases lay in between. The CDR3 has 15 residues. This CDR3 is CASSHGSTTNYGYTF. CDR3 DNA: TGCGCCAGCAGCCATGGGTCAACTACTAACTATGGCTACACCTTC.

V gene TRBV20-1 combines with J gene TRBJ1-1; a possible D gene is TRBD1 (6 bases). This CDR3 has 14 amino acids. Trimming left V 5 bases short and J 8 bases short, with 21 bases between. CDR1 and CDR2 from the germline V gene are DFQATT and SNEGSKA (reference sequence). CDR3 DNA: TGCAGTGCTCCTACCCAGGGGAGAACCATCGAAGCTTTCTTT. Protein sequence: CSAPTQGRTIEAFF.

Notes on this clonotype: A read error may account for a junction end that differs from germline. V usage is TRBV15 and J usage is TRBJ2-1, with D perhaps matching TRBD1 or TRBD2 (5 bases each). Germline CDR1 reads LNHNV; CDR2 reads YYDKDF (reference sequence). This CDR3 is 12 amino acids long. The CDR3 DNA reads as TGTGCCACCAGCAGAGATTCGGGGCCTATGGGGTTC. Translation: CATSRDSGPMGF.

V and J are TRBV20-1 and TRBJ2-1; 10 bases match TRBD2. The CDR3 totals 16 residues. The germline gives CDR1 DFQATT, CDR2 SNEGSKA (reference sequence). Trimming cost V 0 bases and J 3 bases; bases outside gene matches: 5. The CDR3 loop is CSARDSLAGVYNEQFF. The CDR3 DNA follows: TGCAGTGCTAGAGATTCCCTAGCGGGAGTCTACAATGAGCAGTTCTTC.

This clonotype was observed a few times. The chain has TRBV5-1 and TRBJ2-5; D is ambiguous. This CDR3 comprises 14 residues. V was shortened by 4 bases and J by 5 bases, with 15 bases between the two germline ends. Germline V gene data show CDR1 as SGHRS and CDR2 as YFSETQ. The DNA for the CDR3 is TGCGCCAGCAGCGCCGGGTCATTCAGGGAGACCCAGTACTTC. Residues: CASSAGSFRETQYF.

This clonotype was counted only a few times. This chain links TRBV5-1 with TRBJ2-1; 8 nucleotides match TRBD2. The J segment lost 7 bases and the V segment lost 1 base, leaving 4 bases of the junction unmatched. Germline V gives CDR1 SGHRS, CDR2 YFSETQ. The CDR3 totals 14 residues. CDR3 nucleotides: TGCGCCAGCAGCTTGACAGCGGGAGCGAATGAGCAGTTCTTC. This gives the protein CASSLTAGANEQFF.

There are a few counts of this clonotype. CDR3 protein: CASSPILAVNTQYF. The CDR3 nucleotides read TGTGCCAGCAGCCCCATTTTAGCGGTGAATACGCAGTATTTT. The chain uses TRBV6-2 or TRBV6-3 and TRBJ2-3, with D tentatively TRBD2 (6 bases). The CDR3 totals 14 residues. From germline, CDR1 is MNHEY and CDR2 SVGEGT. V lost 6 bases and J 7 bases, leaving 17 bases between the germline ends.

The chain uses TRBV20-1 and TRBJ2-7, with D perhaps TRBD2 (6 bases). The V and J ends lost 1 base and 7 bases respectively, with 17 bases between them. The CDR3 consists of 14 residues. The germline gives CDR1 DFQATT, CDR2 SNEGSKA (reference sequence). CDR3 DNA: TGCAGTGCTAGAGCCCAACATAGTGGGGGGGAGCAGTACTTC. This translates into CSARAQHSGGEQYF.

A few counts support this clonotype. The CDR3 is CASRGAGDTQYF. DNA of the CDR3: TGTGCCAGCCGAGGGGCTGGAGATACGCAGTATTTT. The chain couples TRBV7-2 to TRBJ2-3; D possibly uses TRBD1 or TRBD2 (5 bases each). This CDR3 is built from 12 residues. CDR1 is SGHTA and CDR2 is FQGNSA in the germline V gene. The V end was cut by 8 bases, the J end by 5 bases, with 11 bases between.

The chain joins TRBV20-1 to TRBJ2-3, with no clear D. Looked up from germline, CDR1 is DFQATT and CDR2 is SNEGSKA (reference sequence). The CDR3 covers 16 residues. Trimming took off 8 bases at V and 2 bases at J, with 23 bases between the two ends. Written as DNA, the CDR3 is TGCAGTCCCGAGGATGGTGGGATGGGGATCACAGATACGCAGTATTTT. It specifies CSPEDGGMGITDTQYF.

This clonotype was seen many times. The genes are TRBV12-3 or TRBV12-4 and TRBJ1-1; possible D gene TRBD1, 6 bases. The CDR3 runs to 13 residues. The V end was cut by 6 bases, the J end by 3 bases, with 11 bases between. The CDR3 is CASRGGVDTEAFF. CDR3 DNA sequence: TGTGCCAGCAGGGGGGGCGTTGACACTGAAGCTTTCTTT.

The chain is built from TRBV20-1 and TRBJ2-1, with 9 nucleotides matching TRBD2. Germline V gene lookup returns CDR1 DFQATT and CDR2 SNEGSKA (reference sequence). CDR3 length: 14 amino acids. Losses at the gene ends were 6 bases for V and 3 bases for J; bases not matched to a gene: 6. CDR3 coding DNA: TGCAGTGCCCTTAGCGGGGGTCACTACAATGAGCAGTTCTTC. This gives the protein CSALSGGHYNEQFF.

The V and J genes are TRBV25-1 and TRBJ1-6; the D gene is possibly TRBD1 (5 bases). This CDR3 spans 13 amino acids. Germline V lookup: CDR1 MGHDK, CDR2 SYGVNS. V lost 5 bases to trimming and J lost 7 bases, with 9 bases between them. The CDR3 region has the DNA TGTGCCAGCAGTCGACAGCTCAATTCACCCCTCCACTTT. It codes for CASSRQLNSPLHF. Complete variable domain (other parts from reference TRBV25-1 and TRBJ1-6): EADIYQTPRYLVIGTGKKITLECSQTMGHDKMYWYQQDPGMELHLIHYSYGVNSTEKGDLSSESTVSRIRTEHFPLTLESARPSHTSQYLCASSRQLNSPLHFGNGTRLTVT.

This clonotype was found many times. This chain joins TRBV15 and TRBJ1-2; possible D gene TRBD1, 5 bases. V was pared by 5 bases and J by 3 bases, with 10 bases between. CDR1 LNHNV and CDR2 YYDKDF come from the germline V gene (reference sequence). The CDR3 contains 13 residues. CDR3 DNA: TGTGCCACCAGCGCAGGGTTGGACTATGGCTACACCTTC. It codes for CATSAGLDYGYTF. The whole variable domain, filled in from reference TRBV15 and TRBJ1-2, reads DAMVIQNPRYQVTQFGKPVTLSCSQTLNHNVMYWYQQKSSQAPKLLFHYYDKDFNNEADTPDNFQSRRPNTSFCFLDIRSPGLGDTAMYLCATSAGLDYGYTFGSGTRLTVV.

The rearrangement links TRBV2 to TRBJ2-7; TRBD2 matches at 7 bases. This CDR3 spans 13 amino acids. The V gene end was trimmed by 7 bases and the J gene end by 2 bases; junction bases not matched to a gene: 5. Germline V gene data show CDR1 as SNHLY and CDR2 as FYNNEI. CDR3 sequence (DNA): TGTGCCAGCACACTAGCGTTTACCTACGAGCAGTACTTC. Residues: CASTLAFTYEQYF.

V and J are TRBV28 and TRBJ2-7; maybe TRBD2 (5 bases). CDR1 and CDR2 from the germline V gene are MDHEN and SYDVKM. The CDR3 covers 14 residues. The ends were cut back, 6 bases at V and 4 bases at J, with 16 bases in the middle. The CDR3 DNA follows: TGTGCCAGCAGACGGGATCCCACGCCTTACGAGCAGTACTTC. It is translated as CASRRDPTPYEQYF. Full variable domain (outside the CDR3, taken from reference TRBV28 and TRBJ2-7): DVKVTQSSRYLVKRTGEKVFLECVQDMDHENMFWYRQDPGLGLRLIYFSYDVKMKEKGDIPEGYSVSREKKERFSLILESASTNQTSMYLCASRRDPTPYEQYFGPGTRLTVT.

The J gene is TRBJ1-6, the V gene TRBV11-3; a possible D gene is TRBD1 (6 bases). The CDR3 is made up of 14 amino acids. The ends were cut back, 3 bases at V and 6 bases at J, with 9 bases in the middle. Germline V gene sequence: CDR1 SGHNT, CDR2 YENEEA. CDR3 in amino acids: CASSFSGANSPLHF. CDR3 DNA: TGTGCCAGCAGCTTCTCAGGGGCTAATTCACCCCTCCACTTT.

This clonotype has a count of ten or more. Relative to the germline gene, one junction end is altered; a read error may explain this. The chain employs TRBV7-7 and TRBJ2-1; D gene ambiguous. The CDR3 spans 13 residues. Germline CDR1 is SSHAT and CDR2 is FNYEAQ (reference sequence). The CDR3 here is CASSSASYNEQFF. The CDR3 bases are TGTGCTAGCAGCTCGGCCTCCTACAATGAGCAGTTCTTC.

This clonotype was seen a few times. The genes are TRBV6-5 and TRBJ1-5; D is ambiguous. Between the trimmed V and J ends, which lost 6 bases and 0 bases, there was a span of 12 bases. The CDR3 totals 15 residues. Germline V lookup: CDR1 MNHEY, CDR2 SVGAGI. CDR3 DNA sequence: TGTGCCAGCAGACTCGGACGGATTAGCAATCAGCCCCAGCATTTT. Translating gives CASRLGRISNQPQHF.

This clonotype was seen a handful of times. The gene calls are TRBV3-1 and TRBJ1-6; D is ambiguous. CDR3 length: 14 residues. V was shortened by 2 bases and J by 7 bases, with 9 bases between the two germline ends. Germline-derived CDR1 and CDR2 are LGHDT and YNNKEL (reference sequence). CDR3 residues: CASSQRSGNSPLHF. The CDR3 DNA reads TGTGCCAGCAGCCAACGATCGGGGAATTCACCCCTCCACTTT.

This clonotype has only a few counts. One end of the junction varies from germline; a read error may be responsible. The V and J genes are TRBV15 and TRBJ2-7, with D possibly TRBD1 on 6 matching bases. CDR1 and CDR2 (germline): LNHNV, YYDKDF (reference sequence). CDR3 size: 14 residues. The CDR3 spells CATSGETPRGEQYF. Written as DNA, the CDR3 is TGTGCCACCAGCGGAGAGACACCCAGGGGCGAGCAGTACTTC.

This chain uses TRBV6-5 with TRBJ1-3; weak D call: TRBD1 (5 bases). The CDR3 is made up of 15 amino acids. V lost 2 bases and J lost 0, with 8 bases in between. CDR1 is MNHEY and CDR2 is SVGAGI in the germline V gene. CDR3 DNA sequence: TGTGCCAGCAGTTACCAGCAGGGCTCTGGAAACACCATATATTTT. As protein: CASSYQQGSGNTIYF.